This T cell receptor beta chain was obtained from a study of shared T cell receptors in the human thymus. The CDR3 runs 15 residues. CDR1 is SGHTA and CDR2 is FQGNSA in the germline V gene. The V end lost 2 bases, the J end lost 5 bases, and 16 bases lay between the germline ends. Assay used: immunoSEQ multiplex PCR; TCRdb lists only in-frame clones, some missing. Of roughly 660,000 clones in the sample, more than 75% were seen once. These data are also associated with another study on human thymus T cells. That report notes: Those donating were healthy Finnish infants in corrective surgery for congenital heart defects. Corrective cardiac operations yielded the resected thymus tissue.

V is TRBV7-2 and J is TRBJ2-7, with a weak D call TRBD2 (5 bases). The source material was thymocytes. This sequence was found in a boy in the first two years of life with a congenital heart defect. The CDR3 region is CASSLTTEEAHEQYF. In nucleotides, the CDR3 is TGTGCCAGCAGCTTAACCACCGAGGAGGCCCACGAGCAGTACTTC.